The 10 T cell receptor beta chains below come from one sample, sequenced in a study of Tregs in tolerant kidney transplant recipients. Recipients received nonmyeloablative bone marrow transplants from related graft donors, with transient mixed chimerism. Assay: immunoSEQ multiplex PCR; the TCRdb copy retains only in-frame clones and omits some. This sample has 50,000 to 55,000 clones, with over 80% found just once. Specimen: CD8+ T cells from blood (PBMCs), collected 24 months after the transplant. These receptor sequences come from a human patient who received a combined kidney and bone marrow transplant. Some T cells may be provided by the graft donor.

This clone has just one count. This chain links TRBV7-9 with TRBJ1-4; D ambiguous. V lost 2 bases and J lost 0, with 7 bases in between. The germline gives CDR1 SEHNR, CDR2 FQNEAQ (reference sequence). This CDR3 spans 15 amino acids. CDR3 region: CASSLTATTNEKLFF. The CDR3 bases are TGTGCCAGCAGCTTAACAGCCACAACTAATGAAAAACTGTTTTTT.

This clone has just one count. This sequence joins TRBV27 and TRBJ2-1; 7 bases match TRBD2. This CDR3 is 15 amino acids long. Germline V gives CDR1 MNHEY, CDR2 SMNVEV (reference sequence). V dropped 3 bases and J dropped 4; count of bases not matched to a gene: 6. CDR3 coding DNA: TGTGCCAGCAGTTTGGGCCTAGCGGATTACAATGAGCAGTTCTTC. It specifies CASSLGLADYNEQFF.

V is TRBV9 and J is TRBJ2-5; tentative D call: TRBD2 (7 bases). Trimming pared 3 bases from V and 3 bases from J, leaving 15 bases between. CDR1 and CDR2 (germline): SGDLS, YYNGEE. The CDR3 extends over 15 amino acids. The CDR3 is CASSEKGGSKETQYF. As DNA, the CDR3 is TGTGCCAGCAGCGAAAAGGGGGGGAGTAAAGAGACCCAGTACTTC.

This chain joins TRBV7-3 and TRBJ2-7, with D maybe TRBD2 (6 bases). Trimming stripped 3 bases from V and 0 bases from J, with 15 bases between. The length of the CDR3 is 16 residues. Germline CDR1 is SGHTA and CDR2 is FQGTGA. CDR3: CASSLLSGGSSYEQYF. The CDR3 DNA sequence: TGTGCCAGCAGCTTGCTTAGCGGTGGGAGCTCCTACGAGCAGTACTTC.

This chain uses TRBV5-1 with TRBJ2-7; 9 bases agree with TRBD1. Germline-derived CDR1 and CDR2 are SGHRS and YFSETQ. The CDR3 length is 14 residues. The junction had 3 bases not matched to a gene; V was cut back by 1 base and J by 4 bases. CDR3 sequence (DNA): TGCGCCAGCAGCTTGAGGGACAGGGATTACGAGCAGTACTTC. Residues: CASSLRDRDYEQYF. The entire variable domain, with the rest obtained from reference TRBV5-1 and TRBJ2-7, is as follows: KAGVTQTPRYLIKTRGQQVTLSCSPISGHRSVSWYQQTPGQGLQFLFEYFSETQRNKGNFPGRFSGRQFSNSRSEMNVSTLELGDSALYLCASSLRDRDYEQYFGPGTRLTVT.

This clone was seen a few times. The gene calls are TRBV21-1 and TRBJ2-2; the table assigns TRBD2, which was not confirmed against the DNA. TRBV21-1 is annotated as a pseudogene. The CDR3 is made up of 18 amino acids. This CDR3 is CASSTALAGGTNTGELFF. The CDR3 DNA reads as TGTGCCAGCAGCACCGCGCTAGCGGGGGGCACGAACACCGGGGAGCTGTTTTTT.

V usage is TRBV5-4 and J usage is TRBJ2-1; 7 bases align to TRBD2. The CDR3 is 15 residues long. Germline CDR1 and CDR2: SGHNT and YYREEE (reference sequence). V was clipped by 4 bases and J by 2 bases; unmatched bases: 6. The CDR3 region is CASSIGSGPYNEQFF. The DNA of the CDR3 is TGTGCCAGCAGCATAGGTAGCGGGCCCTACAATGAGCAGTTCTTC.

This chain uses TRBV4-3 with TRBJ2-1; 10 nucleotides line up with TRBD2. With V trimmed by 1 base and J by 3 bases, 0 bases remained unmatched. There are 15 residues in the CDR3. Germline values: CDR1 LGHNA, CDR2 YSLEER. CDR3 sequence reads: CASSQASGSYNEQFF. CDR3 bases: TGCGCCAGCAGCCAAGCTAGCGGGAGCTACAATGAGCAGTTCTTC.

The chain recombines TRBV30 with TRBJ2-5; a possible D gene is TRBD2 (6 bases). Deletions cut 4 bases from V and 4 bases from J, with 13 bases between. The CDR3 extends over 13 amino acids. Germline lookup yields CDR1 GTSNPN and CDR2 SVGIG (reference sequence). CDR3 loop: CAWNGGPSETQYF. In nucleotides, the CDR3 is TGTGCCTGGAACGGAGGGCCATCAGAGACCCAGTACTTC. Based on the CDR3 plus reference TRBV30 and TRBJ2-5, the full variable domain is SQTIHQWPATLVQPVGSPLSLECTVEGTSNPNLYWYRQAAGRGLQLLFYSVGIGQISSEVPQNLSASRPQDRQFILSSKKLLLSDSGFYLCAWNGGPSETQYFGPGTRLLVL.

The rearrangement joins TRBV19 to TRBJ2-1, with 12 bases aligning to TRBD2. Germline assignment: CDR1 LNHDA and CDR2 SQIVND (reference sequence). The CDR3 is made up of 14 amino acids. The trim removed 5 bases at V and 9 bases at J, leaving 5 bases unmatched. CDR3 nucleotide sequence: TGTGCCAGTAGTCTAGCGGGAGGGATCACTGAGCAGTTCTTC. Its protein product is CASSLAGGITEQFF. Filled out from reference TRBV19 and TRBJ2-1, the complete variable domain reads DGGITQSPKYLFRKEGQNVTLSCEQNLNHDAMYWYRQDPGQGLRLIYYSQIVNDFQKGDIAEGYSVSREKKESFPLTVTSAQKNPTAFYLCASSLAGGITEQFFGPGTRLTVL.